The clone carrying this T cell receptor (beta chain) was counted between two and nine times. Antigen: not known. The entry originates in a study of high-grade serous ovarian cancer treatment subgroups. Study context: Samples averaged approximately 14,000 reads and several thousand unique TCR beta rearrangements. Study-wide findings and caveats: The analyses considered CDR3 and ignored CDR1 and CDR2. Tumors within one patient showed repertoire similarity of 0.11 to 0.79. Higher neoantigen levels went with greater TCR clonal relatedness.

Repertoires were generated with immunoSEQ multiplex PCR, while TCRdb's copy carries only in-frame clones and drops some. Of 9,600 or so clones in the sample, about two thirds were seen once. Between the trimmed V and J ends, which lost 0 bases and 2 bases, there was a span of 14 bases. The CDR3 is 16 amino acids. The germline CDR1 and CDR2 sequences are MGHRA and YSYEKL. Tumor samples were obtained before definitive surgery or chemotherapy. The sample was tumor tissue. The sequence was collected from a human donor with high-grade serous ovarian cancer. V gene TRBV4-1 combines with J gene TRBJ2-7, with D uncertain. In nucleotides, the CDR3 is TGCGCCAGCAGCCAAGAAGCAGCGCTACCAGCCTACGAGCAGTACTTC. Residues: CASSQEAALPAYEQYF.